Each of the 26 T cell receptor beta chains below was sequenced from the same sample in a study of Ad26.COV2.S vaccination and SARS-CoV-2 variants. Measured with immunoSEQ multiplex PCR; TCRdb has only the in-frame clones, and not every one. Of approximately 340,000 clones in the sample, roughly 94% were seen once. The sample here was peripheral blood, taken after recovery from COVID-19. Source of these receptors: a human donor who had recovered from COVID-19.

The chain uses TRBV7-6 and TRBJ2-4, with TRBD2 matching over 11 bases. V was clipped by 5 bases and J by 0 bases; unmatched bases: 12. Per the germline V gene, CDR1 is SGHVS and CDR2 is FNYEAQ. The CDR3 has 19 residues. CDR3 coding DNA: TGTGCCAGCAGCCCGAATAGCGGGGGGGCCCGAGTAGCCAAAAACATTCAGTACTTC. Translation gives CASSPNSGGARVAKNIQYF.

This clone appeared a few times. For the CDR3, the DNA is TGTGCCAGCAGCACCAGCGGGGAATACGAGCAGTACTTC. Its protein product is CASSTSGEYEQYF. The chain joins TRBV7-2 to TRBJ2-7; TRBD2 matches at 7 bases. The CDR3 has 13 amino acids. Germline V gene lookup returns CDR1 SGHTA and CDR2 FQGNSA. The V and J ends lost 5 bases and 4 bases, in that order; junction bases with no gene match: 5.

This CDR3 is CASSFGVQETQYF. The CDR3 DNA reads TGTGCCAGCAGCTTCGGGGTTCAAGAGACCCAGTACTTC. V gene TRBV2 combines with J gene TRBJ2-5; the D gene is possibly TRBD2 (5 bases). Trimming pared 6 bases from V and 2 bases from J, leaving 10 bases between. This CDR3 contains 13 residues. Germline CDR1 is SNHLY and CDR2 is FYNNEI.

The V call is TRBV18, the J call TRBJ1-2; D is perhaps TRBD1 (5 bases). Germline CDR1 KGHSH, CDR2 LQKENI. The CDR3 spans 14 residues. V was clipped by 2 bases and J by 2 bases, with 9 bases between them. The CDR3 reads CASSPAQGNYGYTF. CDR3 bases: TGTGCCAGCTCACCAGCGCAGGGAAACTATGGCTACACCTTC.

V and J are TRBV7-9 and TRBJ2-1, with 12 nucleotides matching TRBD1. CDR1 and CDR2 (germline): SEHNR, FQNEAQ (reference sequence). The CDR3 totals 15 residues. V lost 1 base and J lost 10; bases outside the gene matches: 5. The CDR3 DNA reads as TGTGCCAGCAGCTTAGGGGACAGGGGGCGATGGGAGCAGTTCTTC. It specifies CASSLGDRGRWEQFF. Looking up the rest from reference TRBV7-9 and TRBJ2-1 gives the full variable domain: DTGVSQNPRHKITKRGQNVTFRCDPISEHNRLYWYRQTLGQGPEFLTYFQNEAQLEKSRLLSDRFSAERPKGSFSTLEIQRTEQGDSAMYLCASSLGDRGRWEQFFGPGTRLTVL.

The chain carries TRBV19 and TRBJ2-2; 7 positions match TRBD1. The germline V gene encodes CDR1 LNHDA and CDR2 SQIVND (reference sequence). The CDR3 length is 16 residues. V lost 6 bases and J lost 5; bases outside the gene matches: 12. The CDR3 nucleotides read TGTGCCAGTAGATGGACAGGAGAAGTACGGACCGGGGAGCTGTTTTTT. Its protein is CASRWTGEVRTGELFF.

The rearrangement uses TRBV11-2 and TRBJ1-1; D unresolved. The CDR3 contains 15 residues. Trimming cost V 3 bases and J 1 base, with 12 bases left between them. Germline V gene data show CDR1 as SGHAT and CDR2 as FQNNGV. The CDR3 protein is CASSLRAWGNTEAFF. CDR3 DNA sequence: TGTGCCAGCAGCTTGAGGGCCTGGGGGAACACTGAAGCTTTCTTT. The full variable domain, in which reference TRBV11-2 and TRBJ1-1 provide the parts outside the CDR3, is EAGVAQSPRYKIIEKRQSVAFWCNPISGHATLYWYQQILGQGPKLLIQFQNNGVVDDSQLPKDRFSAERLKGVDSTLKIQPAKLEDSAVYLCASSLRAWGNTEAFFGQGTRLTVV.

The CDR3 region is CASSHYSNQPQHF. The CDR3 region has the DNA TGTGCCAGCAGTCACTATAGCAATCAGCCCCAGCATTTT. The gene calls are TRBV27 and TRBJ1-5, with no clear D. This CDR3 is 13 amino acids long. The V gene's germline CDR1 is MNHEY and CDR2 SMNVEV (reference sequence). V was pared by 5 bases and J by 0 bases, with 5 bases between.

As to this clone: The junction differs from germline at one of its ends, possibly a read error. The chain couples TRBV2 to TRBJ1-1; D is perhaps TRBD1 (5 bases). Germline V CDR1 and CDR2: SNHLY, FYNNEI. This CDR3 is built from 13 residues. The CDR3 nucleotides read TGTGTCAGCAGCCTGATTGCGGGGAAGGGGGCTTTCTTT. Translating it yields CVSSLIAGKGAFF.

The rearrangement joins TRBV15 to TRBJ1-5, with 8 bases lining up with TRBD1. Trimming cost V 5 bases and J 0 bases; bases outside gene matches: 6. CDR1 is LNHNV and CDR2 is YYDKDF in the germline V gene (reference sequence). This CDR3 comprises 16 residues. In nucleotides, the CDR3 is TGTGCCACCAGCCCAAGGGACAGGTTTAGCAATCAGCCCCAGCATTTT. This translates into CATSPRDRFSNQPQHF.

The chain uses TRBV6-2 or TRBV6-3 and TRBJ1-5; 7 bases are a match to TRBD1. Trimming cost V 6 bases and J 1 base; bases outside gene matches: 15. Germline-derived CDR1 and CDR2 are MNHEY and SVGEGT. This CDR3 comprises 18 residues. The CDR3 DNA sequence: TGTGCCAGCAGCCCGCCCTCCACAGGGGTTGGGAGCAATCAGCCCCAGCATTTT. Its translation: CASSPPSTGVGSNQPQHF.

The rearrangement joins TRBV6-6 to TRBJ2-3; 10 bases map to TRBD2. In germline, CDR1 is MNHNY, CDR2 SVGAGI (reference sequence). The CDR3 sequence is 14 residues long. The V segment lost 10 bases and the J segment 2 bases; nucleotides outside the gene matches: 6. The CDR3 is CAIRGLADTDTQYF. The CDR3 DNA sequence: TGTGCCATACGAGGACTAGCGGACACAGATACGCAGTATTTT.

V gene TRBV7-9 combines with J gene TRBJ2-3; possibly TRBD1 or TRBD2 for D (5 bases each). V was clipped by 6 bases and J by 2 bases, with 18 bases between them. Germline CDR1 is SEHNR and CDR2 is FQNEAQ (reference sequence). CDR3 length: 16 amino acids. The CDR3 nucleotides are TGTGCCAGCAGATTTTTTAGGGACGTCCCCACAGATACGCAGTATTTT. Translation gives CASRFFRDVPTDTQYF.

The CDR3: CATEAGGLYEQYF. For the CDR3, the DNA is TGTGCCACCGAGGCGGGGGGGCTATACGAGCAGTACTTC. The rearrangement links TRBV10-3 to TRBJ2-7, with 9 bases lining up with TRBD2. The ends lost 10 bases at V and 4 bases at J; junction bases unmatched: 8. This CDR3 region has 13 residues. CDR1 is ENHRY and CDR2 is SYGVKD in the germline V gene.

Here the CDR3 reads CASSLVTNYGYTF. In DNA, the CDR3 is TGTGCCAGCAGCTTAGTGACCAACTATGGCTACACCTTC. This chain links TRBV7-2 with TRBJ1-2; D gene unclear. CDR1 and CDR2 (germline): SGHTA, FQGNSA. The CDR3 has 13 amino acids. Trimming removed 1 base at V and 2 bases at J, with 5 bases between.

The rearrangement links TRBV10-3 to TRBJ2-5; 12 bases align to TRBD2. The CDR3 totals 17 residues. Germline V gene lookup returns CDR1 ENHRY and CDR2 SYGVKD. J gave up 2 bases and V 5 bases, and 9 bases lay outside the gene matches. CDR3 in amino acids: CAISPSGGGPNQETQYF. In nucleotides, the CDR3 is TGTGCCATCAGTCCTAGCGGGGGGGGACCGAATCAAGAGACCCAGTACTTC.

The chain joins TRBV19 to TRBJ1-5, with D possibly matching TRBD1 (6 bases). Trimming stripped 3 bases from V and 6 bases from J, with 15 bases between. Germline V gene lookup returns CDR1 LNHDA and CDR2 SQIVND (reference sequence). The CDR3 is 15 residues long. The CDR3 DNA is TGTGCCAGTAGTATTAGCGGGGGAGGGGGTCAGCCCCAGCATTTT. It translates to CASSISGGGGQPQHF.

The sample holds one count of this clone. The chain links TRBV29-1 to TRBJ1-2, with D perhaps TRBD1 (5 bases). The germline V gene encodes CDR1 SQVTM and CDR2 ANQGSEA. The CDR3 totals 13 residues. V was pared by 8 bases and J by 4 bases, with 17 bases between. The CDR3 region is CSTEEGQSYGYTF. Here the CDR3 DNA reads TGCAGCACCGAGGAGGGGCAGAGCTATGGCTACACCTTC.

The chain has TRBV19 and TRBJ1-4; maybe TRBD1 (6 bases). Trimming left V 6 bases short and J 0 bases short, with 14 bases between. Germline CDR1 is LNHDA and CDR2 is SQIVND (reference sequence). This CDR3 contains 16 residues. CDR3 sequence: CASSLGGGATNEKLFF. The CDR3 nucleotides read TGTGCCAGTAGCCTTGGAGGGGGGGCAACTAATGAAAAACTGTTTTTT.

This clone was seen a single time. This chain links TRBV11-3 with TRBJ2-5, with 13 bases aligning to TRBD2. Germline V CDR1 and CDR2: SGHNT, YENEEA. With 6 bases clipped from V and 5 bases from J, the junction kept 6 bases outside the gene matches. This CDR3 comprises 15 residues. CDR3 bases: TGTGCCAGCAGTGAGGGACTAGCGGGGCAGGAGACCCAGTACTTC. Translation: CASSEGLAGQETQYF.

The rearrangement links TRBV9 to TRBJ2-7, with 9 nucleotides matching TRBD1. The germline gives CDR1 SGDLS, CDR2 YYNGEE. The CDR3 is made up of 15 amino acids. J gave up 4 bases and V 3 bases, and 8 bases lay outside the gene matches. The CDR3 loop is CASSARDRAGYEQYF. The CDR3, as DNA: TGTGCCAGCAGCGCGAGGGACAGGGCTGGTTACGAGCAGTACTTC.

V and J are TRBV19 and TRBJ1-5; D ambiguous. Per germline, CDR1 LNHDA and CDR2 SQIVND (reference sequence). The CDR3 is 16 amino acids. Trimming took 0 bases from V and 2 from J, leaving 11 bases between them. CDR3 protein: CASSIDSGLRNQPQHF. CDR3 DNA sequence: TGTGCCAGTAGTATAGATTCGGGGTTACGCAATCAGCCCCAGCATTTT.

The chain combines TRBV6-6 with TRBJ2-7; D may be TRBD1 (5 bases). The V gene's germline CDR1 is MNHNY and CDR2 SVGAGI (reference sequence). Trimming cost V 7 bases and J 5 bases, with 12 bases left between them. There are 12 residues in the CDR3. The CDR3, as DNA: TGTGCCAGCACAGGGAATGAAAACGAGCAGTACTTC. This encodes CASTGNENEQYF.

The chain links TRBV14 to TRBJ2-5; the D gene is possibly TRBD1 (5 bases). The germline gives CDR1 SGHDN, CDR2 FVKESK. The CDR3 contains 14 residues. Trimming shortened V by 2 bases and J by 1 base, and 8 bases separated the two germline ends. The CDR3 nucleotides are TGTGCCAGCAGCCAACATGACAGCCAAGAGACCCAGTACTTC. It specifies CASSQHDSQETQYF.

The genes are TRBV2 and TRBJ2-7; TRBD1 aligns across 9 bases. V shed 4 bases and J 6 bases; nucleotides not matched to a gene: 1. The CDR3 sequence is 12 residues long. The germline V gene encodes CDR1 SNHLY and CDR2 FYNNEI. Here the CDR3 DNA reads TGTGCCAGCAGTGGGGACAGGGCCGAGCAGTACTTC. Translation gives CASSGDRAEQYF.

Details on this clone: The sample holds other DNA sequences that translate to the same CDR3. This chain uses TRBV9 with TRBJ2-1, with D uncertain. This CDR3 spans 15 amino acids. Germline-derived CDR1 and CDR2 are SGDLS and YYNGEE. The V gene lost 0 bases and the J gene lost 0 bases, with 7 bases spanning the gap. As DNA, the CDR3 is TGTGCCAGCAGCGTAGGAACAAGCTCCTACAATGAGCAGTTCTTC. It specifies CASSVGTSSYNEQFF.